What follows describes a single TCR beta chain. No antigen is known for it. The data derive from a study of cytomegalovirus exposure and HLA in healthy donors. Study results and caveats: Later work found that TCR association rates differed between HLA loci; DRB1 had the most and HLA-C the fewest.

The V gene end was trimmed by 5 bases and the J gene end by 1 base; junction bases not matched to a gene: 4. Germline V gene sequence: CDR1 SEHNR, CDR2 FQNEAQ (reference sequence). The CDR3 is made up of 15 amino acids. PCR was performed using 60 Vbeta and 13 Jbeta primers. Repertoires were generated with immunoSEQ multiplex PCR, while TCRdb's copy carries only in-frame clones and drops some. The table lists roughly 200,000 clones, approximately 80% of them singletons. Material for sequencing was PBMCs. The TCR originated in a woman aged 40 to 55 in good health and CMV-seronegative. This chain uses TRBV7-9 with TRBJ1-4; 7 bases match TRBD1. CDR3 nucleotide sequence: TGTGCCAGCAGCGGTTCAGGGGGAACTAATGAAAAACTGTTTTTT. Residues: CASSGSGGTNEKLFF.